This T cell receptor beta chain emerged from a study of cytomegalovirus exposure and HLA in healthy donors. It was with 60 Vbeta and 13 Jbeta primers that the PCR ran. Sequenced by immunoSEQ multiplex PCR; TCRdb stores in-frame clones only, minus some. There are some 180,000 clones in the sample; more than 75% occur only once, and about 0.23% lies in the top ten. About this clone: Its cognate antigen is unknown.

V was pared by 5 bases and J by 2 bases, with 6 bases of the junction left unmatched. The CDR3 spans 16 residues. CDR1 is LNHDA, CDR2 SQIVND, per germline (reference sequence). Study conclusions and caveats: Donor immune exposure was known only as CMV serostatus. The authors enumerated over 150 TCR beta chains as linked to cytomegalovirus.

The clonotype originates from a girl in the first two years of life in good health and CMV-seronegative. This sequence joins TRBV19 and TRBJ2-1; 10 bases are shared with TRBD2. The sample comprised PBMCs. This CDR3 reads CASSLLAGGTYNEQFF. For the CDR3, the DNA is TGTGCCAGTAGTCTTTTAGCGGGAGGTACCTACAATGAGCAGTTCTTC.